This T cell receptor (beta chain) emerged from a study of control samples from healthy donors and cancer patients. The CDR3 length is 13 residues. CDR1 and CDR2 (germline): MNHNY, SVGAGI (reference sequence). V was shortened by 6 bases and J by 3 bases, with 9 bases between the two germline ends. TCRdb's copy holds only in-frame clones and misses some; the assay was immunoSEQ multiplex PCR. The sample contains over 100,000 clones, 80% to 95% of which appear only once. Input material: blood. This chain uses TRBV6-6 with TRBJ1-5; D is uncertain. This receptor was identified in a man between 35 and 55 years old in good health. The CDR3 region has the DNA TGTGCCAGCAGGGTACAGCTCAATCAGCCCCAGCATTTT. Its translation: CASRVQLNQPQHF.